This entry concerns a single T cell receptor beta chain. Amplification used 60 Vbeta primers and 13 Jbeta primers. TCRdb's copy holds only in-frame clones and misses some; the assay was immunoSEQ multiplex PCR. The sample lists some 200,000 clones, approximately 70% seen once, with less than 2% in the top ten. These data belong to a study of cytomegalovirus exposure and HLA in healthy donors. Trimming removed 2 bases from V and 5 bases from J, with 12 bases in between. From germline, CDR1 is SGHTA and CDR2 FQGNSA. This CDR3 is 14 amino acids long. The receptor was derived from a woman aged 25-40 years in good health and CMV-seronegative. Input material: PBMCs. This sequence joins TRBV7-2 and TRBJ1-1; D is perhaps TRBD1 (6 bases). The CDR3 DNA reads as TGTGCCAGCAGCTTATTGGGGGGGCGGACTGAAGCTTTCTTT. Its translation is CASSLLGGRTEAFF.